This TCR beta chain was recovered during a study of shared clonotypes between healthy human individuals. Study-wide results and limits: When compared with the clonotypes that were shared by all four sorted-subset donors, the non-shared clonotypes turned out to have lower generation probabilities. Apart from blood, nothing was sampled; tissue repertoires likely differ.

Every immunoSEQ plate was one replicate of a subset's evenly spread DNA. Sequencing used immunoSEQ multiplex PCR; TCRdb keeps in-frame clones, though not all of them. The sample holds about 980,000 clones, 70% to 85% seen once. Donors included only healthy HIV-negative adults lacking recent acute infections or vaccinations. On this clone itself: Its specificity is unknown.

The length of the CDR3 is 14 residues. Germline assignment: CDR1 MNHNS and CDR2 SASEGT. V was clipped by 1 base and J by 4 bases, with 10 bases between them. The chain couples TRBV6-1 to TRBJ1-1; D is unresolved. This TCR derives from a man between 18 and 35 years old in good health. The source material was memory CD4+ T cells sorted from blood. Subset described: CD45RA-negative fraction. CDR3 in DNA: TGTGCCAGCAGTGAAGGGCAGGCGATCACTGAAGCTTTCTTT. Encoded protein: CASSEGQAITEAFF.